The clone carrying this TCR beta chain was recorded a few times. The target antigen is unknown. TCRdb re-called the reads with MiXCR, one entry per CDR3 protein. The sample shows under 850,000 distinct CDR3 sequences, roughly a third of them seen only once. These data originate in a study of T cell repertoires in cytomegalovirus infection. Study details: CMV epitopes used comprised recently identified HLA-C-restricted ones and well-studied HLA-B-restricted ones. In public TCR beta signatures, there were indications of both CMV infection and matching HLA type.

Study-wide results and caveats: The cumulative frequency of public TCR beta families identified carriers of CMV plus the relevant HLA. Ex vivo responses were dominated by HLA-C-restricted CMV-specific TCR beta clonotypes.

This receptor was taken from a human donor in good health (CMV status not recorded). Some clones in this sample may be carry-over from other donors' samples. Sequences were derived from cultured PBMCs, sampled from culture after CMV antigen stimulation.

CDR3 bases: TGTGCCAGCAGCCCCATGGGGACGACAGATACGCAGTATTTT. Translating gives CASSPMGTTDTQYF. V and J are TRBV7-2 and TRBJ2-3; D may be TRBD1 or TRBD2 (5 bases each). This CDR3 has 14 amino acids. The germline V and J ends were trimmed by 5 bases and 3 bases, with 12 bases remaining between them. Germline V gives CDR1 SGHTA, CDR2 FQGNSA.